This T cell receptor (beta chain) was profiled in a study of T cell responses to AZD1222 COVID-19 vaccine. Profiled with immunoSEQ multiplex PCR; TCRdb holds only in-frame clones, not every one. The sample records about 56,000 clones, approximately 85% being singletons. The CDR3 covers 15 residues. Germline assignment: CDR1 MNHEY and CDR2 SVGAGI. Trimming cost V 1 base and J 2 bases; bases outside gene matches: 3. This sequence joins TRBV6-5 and TRBJ2-5, with 8 nucleotides matching TRBD1. The sample here was peripheral blood, taken on day 0 of AZD1222 vaccination. This sequence originates from an adult in good health. The CDR3 DNA sequence: TGTGCCAGCAGTTACTTCCGGACAGGGCAAGAGACCCAGTACTTC. This codes for CASSYFRTGQETQYF.